Below are 9 T cell receptor beta chains sequenced from a single sample in a study of T-cell reconstitution after alpha-beta-depleted transplantation in children. Unique molecular identifiers were incorporated during preparation of the TCRbeta library. From the PCR reads, TCRdb called clonotypes with MiXCR, one entry per CDR3 protein. The sample contains hundreds of thousands of distinct CDR3 sequences, around 12% of which appear only once. This specimen was PBMCs, taken before TCRalphabeta/CD19-depleted stem cell transplant. The source of these receptors is a girl aged 2 to 9 with congenital amegakaryocytic thrombocytopenia, due to receive a stem cell transplant.

This clonotype has only one observation. A much larger clone sits a single nucleotide away, making a read error possible. A read error is likely, as this CDR3 ends without the conserved phenylalanine or tryptophan. The chain uses TRBV20-1 and TRBJ2-3; 7 nucleotides match TRBD2. The trim removed 0 bases at V and 2 bases at J, leaving 8 bases unmatched. This CDR3 is 16 amino acids long. Per the germline V gene, CDR1 is DFQATT and CDR2 is SNEGSKA (reference sequence). CDR3 region: CSARDPSGPYTDTQYS. CDR3 nucleotides: TGCAGTGCTAGAGATCCTAGCGGACCCTACACAGATACGCAGTATTCT.

This clonotype occurred many times. This rearrangement joins TRBV5-1 to TRBJ1-1; weak D call: TRBD1 (5 bases). V lost 4 bases and J 7 bases, leaving 11 bases between the germline ends. The length of the CDR3 is 12 residues. The germline V gene encodes CDR1 SGHRS and CDR2 YFSETQ. CDR3 DNA sequence: TGCGCCAGCAGCCCGGGGGGTGTTGAAGCTTTCTTT. Translating gives CASSPGGVEAFF.

The gene calls are TRBV27 and TRBJ1-2; no reliable D call. The germline V gene encodes CDR1 MNHEY and CDR2 SMNVEV (reference sequence). Trimming cost V 5 bases and J 3 bases, with 10 bases left between them. This CDR3 has 13 residues. CDR3 coding DNA: TGTGCCAGCAGTGGGAAGGGTTACTATGGCTACACCTTC. It specifies CASSGKGYYGYTF.

This rearrangement joins TRBV7-8 to TRBJ2-1; 10 bases agree with TRBD2. Per germline, CDR1 SGHVS and CDR2 FQNEAQ. Germline trimming cut 3 bases from V and 6 bases from J; bases unmatched to any gene: 17. The CDR3 length is 19 residues. CDR3 sequence: CASSLRSSGGMWSLNEQFF. The CDR3 DNA reads as TGTGCCAGCAGCTTGAGGTCTAGCGGGGGCATGTGGAGTCTCAATGAGCAGTTCTTC.

The rearrangement uses TRBV20-1 and TRBJ1-5; no clear D gene. The V gene lost 0 bases and the J gene lost 0 bases, with 6 bases spanning the gap. The germline CDR1 and CDR2 sequences are DFQATT and SNEGSKA (reference sequence). The CDR3 has 14 amino acids. Here the CDR3 reads CSARELYSNQPQHF. The CDR3 coding sequence is TGCAGTGCTAGAGAGCTGTATAGCAATCAGCCCCAGCATTTT.

This clonotype was recorded many times. The chain recombines TRBV20-1 with TRBJ1-1; D remains ambiguous. Trimming took 4 bases from V and 2 from J, leaving 17 bases between them. The CDR3 loop spans 15 amino acids. The V gene's germline CDR1 is DFQATT and CDR2 SNEGSKA (reference sequence). CDR3 in DNA: TGCAGTGCTAACCCTGGGCTTGTGGGCAACACTGAAGCTTTCTTT. Residues: CSANPGLVGNTEAFF.

The rearrangement joins TRBV4-1 to TRBJ2-1, with TRBD2 matching over 10 bases. V lost 8 bases, J lost 6 bases, and 10 bases stayed unmatched. This CDR3 has 15 amino acids. Germline CDR1 and CDR2: MGHRA and YSYEKL. CDR3 coding DNA: TGCGCCAGCGGGACTAGCGTCAGCCCCGGCAATGAGCAGTTCTTC. Encoded protein: CASGTSVSPGNEQFF.

Notes on this clonotype: This may be a read error: a much more frequent sequence differs by one nucleotide. The J gene is TRBJ2-5, the V gene TRBV29-1; TRBD2 aligns across 7 bases. Per germline, CDR1 SQVTM and CDR2 ANQGSEA. The CDR3 contains 15 residues. V dropped 3 bases and J dropped 3; count of bases not matched to a gene: 10. CDR3 in amino acids: CSVDGSGTSEETQYF. In DNA form, the CDR3 reads TGCAGCGTTGACGGGAGCGGGACCTCGGAAGAGACCCAGTACTTC. Together with reference TRBV29-1 and TRBJ2-5, the CDR3 gives the full variable domain: SAVISQKPSRDICQRGTSLTIQCQVDSQVTMMFWYRQQPGQSLTLIATANQGSEATYESGFVIDKFPISRPNLTFSTLTVSNMSPEDSSIYLCSVDGSGTSEETQYFGPGTRLLVL.

The V gene is TRBV12-3 or TRBV12-4, the J gene TRBJ2-4; D unresolved. Trimming pared 6 bases from V and 0 bases from J, leaving 12 bases between. The CDR3 contains 15 residues. The CDR3 loop reads CASSRSGLAKNIQYF. In nucleotides, the CDR3 is TGTGCCAGCAGCCGCTCCGGTCTAGCCAAAAACATTCAGTACTTC.